The TCR beta chain described here comes from a study of blood T cells in healthy people across ages. General study findings and limits: Higher diversity and more naive CD4+ cells were features of long-lived donors, compared to aged donors. Diversity figures derived from one million T cells were judged to underestimate the true value. TCR beta diversity was tightly associated with the proportion of naive T cells.

In regard to this clonotype: Antigen: not known.

CDR3 length: 14 amino acids. V lost 4 bases and J lost 13; bases outside the gene matches: 11. Germline lookup yields CDR1 ENHRY and CDR2 SYGVKD. Primed by a sample-barcoded 5' primer and a J-beta primer mix, a second PCR proceeded for roughly 6 to 12 cycles. Each CDR3 protein is one row after TCRdb ran MiXCR on the 5' RACE reads. Here the sample spans some 1.5 million distinct CDR3 sequences, about 30% being singletons. J is TRBJ2-4 and V is TRBV10-3; 9 bases map to TRBD1. The source material was blood. The receptor was derived from a woman aged 25 to 39 in good health. DNA for the CDR3: TGTGCCATCAGTGGAGCGGGACAGGGAGGAGAGCAGTACTTC. Its protein is CAISGAGQGGEQYF.